This TCR beta chain was obtained from a study of CD8+CD57+ T cells in acquired aplastic anemia. At the level of the study: The sorted CD4+ and CD8+ cells yielded an average around 3 ug of DNA. Healthy-donor CD4+ cells averaged around 10 million reads.

This clonotype appeared once. The CDR3 loop spans 14 amino acids. V lost 2 bases to trimming and J lost 1 base, with 8 bases between them. The germline gives CDR1 MGHDK, CDR2 SYGVNS. Genomic DNA was employed as the template in profiling TCR beta VDJ and CDR3. TCRdb re-called the reads with MiXCR, one entry per CDR3 protein. The table lists 400,000 to 500,000 distinct CDR3 sequences, roughly 64% of them singletons. Sequencing used sorted CD4+, CD8+, or CD8+CD57+ T cells (not recorded which) from PBMCs. The chain couples TRBV25-1 to TRBJ1-1; D is ambiguous. The clonotype comes from a human donor in good health, serving as a control. This chain's CDR3 is CASSELTENTEAFF. The CDR3 DNA reads as TGTGCCAGCAGTGAACTTACGGAGAACACTGAAGCTTTCTTT.